This T cell receptor beta chain was documented in a study of blood T cells in healthy people across ages. A second PCR, run for about 7 to 11 cycles, used a sample-barcoded 5' primer plus a J-beta primer mix. With 12 random nucleotides, a template-switch adaptor tagged each individual cDNA molecule. TCRdb redid the calling of the 5' RACE reads with MiXCR, one entry per CDR3 protein. The sample carries about 640,000 distinct CDR3 sequences, approximately 59% recorded once. Deletions cut 10 bases from V and 5 bases from J, with 17 bases between. Germline CDR1 is MNHEY and CDR2 is SMNVEV (reference sequence). The CDR3 sequence is 13 residues long. Per individual sample, total RNA of at least 5 micrograms was extracted.

V gene TRBV27 combines with J gene TRBJ2-5, with D perhaps matching TRBD2 (6 bases). This TCR came from a man aged 55 to 69 in good health. Sequencing was performed on blood. CDR3 sequence: CATILRGTETQYF. The CDR3 bases are TGTGCCACGATTTTGCGGGGAACGGAGACCCAGTACTTC.